The sequence of this TCR beta chain was determined in a study of T cells in tuberculosis. Across the study: CD1B tetramers identified T cells specific for mycobacterial lipid GMM.

Sorting used thawed, overnight-rested PBMC stained with anti-CD3, a viability dye and GMM-loaded CD1B tetramer. CD1B tetramers were loaded with Rhodococcus equi-derived C32 glucose monomycolate. The germline V gene encodes CDR1 GTSNPN and CDR2 SVGIG (reference sequence). This CDR3 region has 15 residues. Trimming cost V 1 base and J 8 bases; bases outside gene matches: 12. TCR-alpha and TCR-beta chains were sequenced unpaired. Using immunoSEQ multiplex PCR, the repertoire was profiled, and TCRdb retains in-frame clones only, with some absent. The sample carries around 60,000 clones, approximately 81% recorded once.

The J gene is TRBJ2-3, the V gene TRBV30; TRBD1 matches 7 bases. This TCR was sampled from an adult woman with latent tuberculosis. Sequences were obtained from CD1b-GMM tetramer-negative cells sorted from PBMCs. The CDR3 here is CAWSGGAGGVGTQYF. CDR3 bases: TGTGCCTGGAGTGGAGGAGCAGGGGGAGTAGGTACGCAGTATTTT.